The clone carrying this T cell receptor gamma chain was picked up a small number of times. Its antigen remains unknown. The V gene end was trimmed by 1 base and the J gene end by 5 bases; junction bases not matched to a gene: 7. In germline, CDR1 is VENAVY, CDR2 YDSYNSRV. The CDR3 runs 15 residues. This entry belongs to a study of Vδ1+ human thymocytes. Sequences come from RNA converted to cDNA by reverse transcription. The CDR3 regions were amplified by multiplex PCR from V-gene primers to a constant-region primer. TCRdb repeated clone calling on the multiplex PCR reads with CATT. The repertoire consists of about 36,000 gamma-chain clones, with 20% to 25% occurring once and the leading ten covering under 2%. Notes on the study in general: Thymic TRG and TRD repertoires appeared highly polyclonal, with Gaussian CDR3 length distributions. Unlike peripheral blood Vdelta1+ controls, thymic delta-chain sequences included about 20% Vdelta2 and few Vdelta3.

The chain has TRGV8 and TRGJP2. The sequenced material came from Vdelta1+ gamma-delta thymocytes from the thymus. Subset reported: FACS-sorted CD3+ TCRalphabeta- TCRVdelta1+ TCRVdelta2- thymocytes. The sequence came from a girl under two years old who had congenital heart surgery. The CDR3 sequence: CATWDSSPSDWIKTF. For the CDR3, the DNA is TGTGCCACCTGGGATAGTAGCCCCAGTGATTGGATCAAGACGTTT.